This T cell receptor (beta chain) stems from a study of blood T cells in healthy people across ages. Across the whole study: Template switching recovered approximately one barcoded beta molecule for every two T cells.

The total RNA that was extracted per sample amounted to at least 5.5 micrograms. A second PCR of about 7 to 11 cycles used a sample-barcoded 5' primer and a J-beta primer mix. MiXCR was run by TCRdb on the 5' RACE reads, yielding one entry per CDR3 protein. The table records about 1.5 million distinct CDR3 sequences, approximately 39% of them present only once. This clonotype was detected only a few times. The antigen remains unidentified. From germline, CDR1 is SGHTA and CDR2 FQGNSA. There are 15 residues in the CDR3. With 3 bases clipped from V and 7 bases from J, the junction kept 11 bases outside the gene matches. Whole-study findings and limits: Per-million-T-cell TCR beta diversity fell roughly linearly with age.

This chain joins TRBV7-2 and TRBJ2-7, with TRBD1 matching 8 bases. Source material: blood. The clonotype was recovered from a woman between 18 and 30 years old in good health. CDR3: CASSFDRGGYGEQYF. CDR3 nucleotides: TGTGCCAGCAGCTTCGACAGGGGCGGGTATGGAGAGCAGTACTTC.